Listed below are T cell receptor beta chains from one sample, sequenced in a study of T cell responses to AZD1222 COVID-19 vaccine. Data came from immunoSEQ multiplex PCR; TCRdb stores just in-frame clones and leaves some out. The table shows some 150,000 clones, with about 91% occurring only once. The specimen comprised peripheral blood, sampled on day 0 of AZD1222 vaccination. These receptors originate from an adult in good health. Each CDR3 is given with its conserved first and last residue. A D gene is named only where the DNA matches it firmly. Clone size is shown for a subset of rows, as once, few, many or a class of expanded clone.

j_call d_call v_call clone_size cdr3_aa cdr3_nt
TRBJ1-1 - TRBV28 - CASLGRLGVGNTEAFF TGTGCCAGCTTAGGGCGGCTGGGGGTGGGGAACACTGAAGCTTTCTTT
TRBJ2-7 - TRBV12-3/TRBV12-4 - CASSFAVGEQYF TGTGCCAGCAGTTTCGCGGTAGGGGAGCAGTACTTC
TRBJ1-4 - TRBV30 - CAWSTRAGEKLFF TGTGCCTGGAGTACGAGAGCGGGTGAAAAACTGTTTTTT
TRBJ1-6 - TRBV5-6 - CASSLGHLNSPLHF TGTGCCAGCAGCTTGGGGCATCTTAATTCACCCCTCCACTTT
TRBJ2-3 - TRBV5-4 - CASSSYHTSTDTQYF TGTGCCAGCAGCTCCTACCATACTAGCACAGATACGCAGTATTTT
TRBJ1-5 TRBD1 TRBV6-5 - CASSDRDSRSQPQHF TGTGCCAGCAGCGACCGGGACAGTCGCAGTCAGCCCCAGCATTTT
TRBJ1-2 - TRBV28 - CASTSGQTYGYTF TGTGCCAGCACCTCGGGGCAGACCTATGGCTACACCTTC
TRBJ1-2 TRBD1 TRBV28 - CASISDRGLLGYTF TGTGCCAGCATTTCGGACAGGGGGCTTCTTGGCTACACCTTC
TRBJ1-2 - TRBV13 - CASSLSGPAYGYTF TGTGCCAGCAGCCTGAGCGGCCCGGCCTATGGCTACACCTTC
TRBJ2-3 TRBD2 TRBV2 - CASSDLAGGPATQYF TGTGCCAGCAGTGATCTAGCGGGGGGGCCGGCGACGCAGTATTTT
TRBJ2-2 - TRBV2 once CASTLTGRAGELFF TGTGCCAGCACACTGACAGGGAGGGCCGGGGAGCTGTTTTTT
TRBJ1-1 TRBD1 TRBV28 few CATLTEQGARNTEAFF TGTGCCACCTTAACCGAACAGGGGGCGCGGAACACTGAAGCTTTCTTT
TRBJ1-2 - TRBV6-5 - CASSYSASNYGYTF TGTGCCAGCAGTTACTCAGCCAGCAACTATGGCTACACCTTC
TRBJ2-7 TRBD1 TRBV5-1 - CASSLSLSGTGAYEQYF TGCGCCAGCAGCTTGAGTCTATCCGGGACAGGGGCCTACGAGCAGTACTTC
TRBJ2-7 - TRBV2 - CASSVMRGPSVEQYF TGTGCCAGCAGCGTTATGCGGGGGCCCTCGGTAGAGCAGTACTTC
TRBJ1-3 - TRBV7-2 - CASSLGAGSDTIYF TGTGCCAGCAGCTTAGGGGCAGGGAGCGACACCATATATTTT
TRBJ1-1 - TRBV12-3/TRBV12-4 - CASSQEVYTEAFF TGTGCCAGCAGCCAGGAGGTTTACACTGAAGCTTTCTTT
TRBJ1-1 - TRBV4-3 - CASSQDLGQMNTEAFF TGCGCCAGCAGCCAAGACCTCGGACAGATGAACACTGAAGCTTTCTTT
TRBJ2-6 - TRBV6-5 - CASSYVPSSGANVLTF TGTGCCAGCAGTTACGTCCCGTCTTCTGGGGCCAACGTCCTGACTTTC
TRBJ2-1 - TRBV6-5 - CASRPLGYRVNEQFF TGTGCCAGCAGACCTCTGGGGTACAGGGTCAATGAGCAGTTCTTC
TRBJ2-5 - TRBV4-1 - CASSPGTSKETQYF TGCGCCAGCAGCCCCGGGACATCGAAAGAGACCCAGTACTTC
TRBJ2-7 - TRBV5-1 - CASSPSQLAQGEQYF TGCGCCAGCAGCCCATCCCAACTAGCCCAAGGCGAGCAGTACTTC
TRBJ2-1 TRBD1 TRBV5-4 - CASSLVVRGRQFF TGTGCCAGCAGCTTGGTCGTTAGGGGGCGACAGTTCTTC
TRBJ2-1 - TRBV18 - CASSPRDGTYNEQFF TGTGCCAGCTCACCTAGGGACGGTACCTACAATGAGCAGTTCTTC
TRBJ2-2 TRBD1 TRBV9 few CASSARQGLAGELFF TGTGCCAGCAGCGCCCGACAGGGTTTGGCCGGGGAGCTGTTTTTT
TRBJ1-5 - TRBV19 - CASSRGINQPQHF TGTGCCAGTAGTAGGGGGATCAATCAGCCCCAGCATTTT
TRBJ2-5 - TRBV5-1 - CASSSGGGVLGETQYF TGCGCCAGCAGCTCCGGGGGCGGGGTATTGGGAGAGACCCAGTACTTC
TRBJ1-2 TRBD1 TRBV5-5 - CASSLWTAPRTGLNGYTF TGTGCCAGCAGCTTGTGGACTGCCCCTAGGACAGGGTTGAATGGCTACACCTTC
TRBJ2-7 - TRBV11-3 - CASRQTNLYEQYF TGTGCCAGCAGACAGACCAACCTCTACGAGCAGTACTTC
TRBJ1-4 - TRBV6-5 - CASSFDRATNEKLFF TGTGCCAGCAGTTTCGACAGAGCAACTAATGAAAAACTGTTTTTT
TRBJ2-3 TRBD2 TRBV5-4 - CASSARGGTDTQYF TGTGCCAGCAGCGCCCGGGGGGGCACAGATACGCAGTATTTT
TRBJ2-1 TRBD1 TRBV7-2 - CASSRQGTPSYNEQFF TGTGCCAGCAGCAGACAGGGTACCCCCTCCTACAATGAGCAGTTCTTC
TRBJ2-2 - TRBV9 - CASSVLHTGELFF TGTGCCAGCAGCGTACTACACACCGGGGAGCTGTTTTTT
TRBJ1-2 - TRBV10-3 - CAISEGYRELGYGYTF TGTGCCATCAGTGAGGGGTACAGGGAACTAGGCTATGGCTACACCTTC
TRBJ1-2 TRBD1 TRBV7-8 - CASSSPRGQGMGYGYTF TGTGCCAGCAGCTCTCCCCGGGGACAGGGAATGGGCTATGGCTACACCTTC
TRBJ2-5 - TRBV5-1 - CASSLQETQYF TGCGCCAGCAGCCTGCAAGAGACCCAGTACTTC
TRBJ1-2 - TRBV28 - CASSPRGPFNYGYTF TGTGCCAGCAGCCCACGGGGGCCTTTTAACTATGGCTACACCTTC
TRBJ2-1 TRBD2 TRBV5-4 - CASSGGTSGGASYNEQFF TGTGCCAGCAGCGGAGGGACTAGCGGGGGGGCGTCCTACAATGAGCAGTTCTTC
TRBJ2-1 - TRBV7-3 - CASSPQGGGGAQFEQFF TGTGCCAGCAGCCCCCAGGGGGGTGGGGGCGCCCAATTCGAGCAGTTCTTC
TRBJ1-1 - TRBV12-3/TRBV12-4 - CASRRLESTEAFF TGTGCCAGCAGGCGACTTGAGAGCACTGAAGCTTTCTTT
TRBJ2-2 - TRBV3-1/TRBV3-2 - CASSPGVSTGELFF TGTGCCAGCAGCCCTGGGGTCAGCACCGGGGAGCTGTTTTTT
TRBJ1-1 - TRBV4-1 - CASSQDRAIKAFF TGCGCCAGCAGCCAAGATAGGGCAATTAAAGCTTTCTTT
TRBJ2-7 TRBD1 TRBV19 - CASSRTGVSSYEQYF TGTGCCAGTAGTAGGACAGGGGTTAGCTCCTACGAGCAGTACTTC
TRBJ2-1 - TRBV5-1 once CASSLGGSGANEQFF TGCGCCAGCAGCCTCGGTGGATCCGGGGCCAATGAGCAGTTCTTC
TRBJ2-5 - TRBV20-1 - CSAPGAETQYF TGCAGTGCGCCCGGGGCGGAGACCCAGTACTTC
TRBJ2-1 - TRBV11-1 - CASSPAQYNEQFF TGTGCCAGCAGCCCAGCGCAATACAATGAGCAGTTCTTC
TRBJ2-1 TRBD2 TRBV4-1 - CASSQDSGIYHNEQFF TGCGCCAGCAGCCAAGATAGCGGGATCTACCACAATGAGCAGTTCTTC
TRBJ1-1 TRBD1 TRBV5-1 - CASSSLYTLQGGLAEAFF TGCGCCAGCAGCTCTCTGTATACCCTACAGGGGGGATTGGCTGAAGCTTTCTTT
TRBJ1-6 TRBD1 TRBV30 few CASRSRQGAYSPLHF TGTGCCTCGCGTAGTAGACAGGGGGCTTATTCACCCCTCCACTTT
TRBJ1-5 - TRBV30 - CAWSELGNQPQHF TGTGCCTGGAGTGAGTTGGGCAATCAGCCCCAGCATTTT
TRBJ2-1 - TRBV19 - CASSPPGDYNEQFF TGTGCCAGTAGTCCCCCGGGGGATTACAATGAGCAGTTCTTC
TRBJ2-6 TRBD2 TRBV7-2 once CASSFNLLAGSSGANVLTF TGTGCCAGCAGCTTCAACCTACTAGCGGGGTCCTCTGGGGCCAACGTCCTGACTTTC
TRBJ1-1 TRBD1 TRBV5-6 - CASSLYQGDAFF TGTGCCAGCAGCTTGTACCAGGGGGACGCTTTCTTT
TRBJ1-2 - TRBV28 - CASSFVDNYGYTF TGTGCCAGCAGTTTCGTAGATAACTATGGCTACACCTTC
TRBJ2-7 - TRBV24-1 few CATSAGSYEQYF TGTGCCACCAGTGCTGGATCCTACGAGCAGTACTTC
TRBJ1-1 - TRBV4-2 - CASSQGILGDTEAFF TGTGCCAGCAGCCAAGGTATCCTGGGGGACACTGAAGCTTTCTTT
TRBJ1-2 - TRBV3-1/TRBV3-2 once CASSPRPDGSYGYTF TGTGCCAGCAGCCCGAGACCGGACGGATCTTATGGCTACACCTTC
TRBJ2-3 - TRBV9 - CASSVAGSTDTQYF TGTGCCAGCAGCGTAGCAGGGTCTACAGATACGCAGTATTTT
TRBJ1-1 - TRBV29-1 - CTIPAGGEAFF TGCACCATCCCAGCAGGTGGTGAAGCTTTCTTT
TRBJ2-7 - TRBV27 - CASSFSSGNYEQYF TGTGCCAGCAGTTTTTCGAGCGGAAACTACGAGCAGTACTTC